These 15 T cell receptor beta chains share one sample of origin, sequenced in a study of T cells after yellow fever vaccination. TCRdb used MiXCR to reprocess the 5' RACE reads, holding one entry per CDR3 protein. Here the sample spans roughly 160,000 distinct CDR3 sequences, approximately 10% being singletons. The sequencing used CD8+ T cells sorted from PBMCs, collected 45 days after the yellow fever booster vaccination. These receptors came from a man between 18 and 35 years old who received the YFV17D yellow fever vaccine.

The CDR3 coding sequence is TGCGCCAGCAGCCAAGTCGGGACTAGCGGGGGGCCGACAGATACGCAGTATTTT. Protein sequence: CASSQVGTSGGPTDTQYF. The gene calls are TRBV4-3 and TRBJ2-3; 15 bases fit TRBD2. This CDR3 has 18 amino acids. Germline V CDR1 and CDR2: LGHNA, YSLEER. Trimming at V came to 1 base and at J to 3 bases, leaving 5 bases not matched to a gene.

CDR3 nucleotide sequence: TGTGCCAGCAGCTTAGAGGGGGACAGGGGCACCGGGGAGCTGTTTTTT. It is translated as CASSLEGDRGTGELFF. The chain combines TRBV7-6 with TRBJ2-2, with 10 bases identical to TRBD1. The V gene end was trimmed by 1 base and the J gene end by 4 bases; junction bases not matched to a gene: 3. Germline V gene sequence: CDR1 SGHVS, CDR2 FNYEAQ. The CDR3 consists of 16 residues.

This clonotype was observed a few times. J is TRBJ1-1 and V is TRBV12-5; 7 bases are shared with TRBD1. This CDR3 has 14 residues. The trim removed 0 bases at V and 4 bases at J, leaving 2 bases unmatched. Germline-derived CDR1 and CDR2 are LGHNT and FRNRAP. The CDR3 spells CASGLVPGGTEAFF. In DNA, the CDR3 is TGTGCTAGTGGTTTGGTACCAGGGGGCACTGAAGCTTTCTTT.

This clonotype was detected a few times. V usage is TRBV6-6 and J usage is TRBJ1-5, with 8 bases that match TRBD1. CDR1 and CDR2 from the germline V gene are MNHNY and SVGAGI (reference sequence). V lost 0 bases, J lost 7 bases, and 8 bases stayed unmatched. The CDR3 has 16 residues. This CDR3 reads CASSYSVETGDQPQHF. As DNA, the CDR3 is TGTGCCAGCAGTTACTCGGTCGAGACAGGGGACCAGCCCCAGCATTTT.

In this sample, this clonotype turned up a few times. The V and J genes are TRBV5-4 and TRBJ2-6, with D perhaps matching TRBD1 or TRBD2 (5 bases each). CDR3 length: 17 residues. Germline V gives CDR1 SGHNT, CDR2 YYREEE (reference sequence). Trimming removed 4 bases at V and 0 bases at J, with 14 bases between. CDR3 sequence reads: CASSETRDGSGANVLTF. In nucleotides, the CDR3 is TGTGCCAGCAGCGAAACACGGGACGGCTCTGGGGCCAACGTCCTGACTTTC.

This chain uses TRBV18 with TRBJ2-7; TRBD1 agrees at 8 bases. The CDR3 has 16 amino acids. In germline, CDR1 is KGHSH, CDR2 LQKENI. Trimming took 3 bases from V and 2 from J; bases not matched to a gene: 9. This chain's CDR3 is CASSPLRGRGPYEQYF. CDR3 in DNA: TGTGCCAGCTCACCGCTCAGGGGGCGAGGCCCCTACGAGCAGTACTTC. Full variable domain (remainder filled in from reference TRBV18 and TRBJ2-7): NAGVMQNPRHLVRRRGQEARLRCSPMKGHSHVYWYRQLPEEGLKFMVYLQKENIIDESGMPKERFSAEFPKEGPSILRIQQVVRGDSAAYFCASSPLRGRGPYEQYFGPGTRLTVT.

This clonotype was detected only a few times. V is TRBV9 and J is TRBJ1-1; D may be TRBD1 (6 bases). V was pared by 3 bases and J by 1 base, with 13 bases between. The CDR3 has 15 amino acids. Germline V gene sequence: CDR1 SGDLS, CDR2 YYNGEE. The CDR3 is CASSAKEQGNTEAFF. The CDR3 bases are TGTGCCAGCAGCGCCAAAGAACAGGGGAACACTGAAGCTTTCTTT.

This chain connects TRBV7-9 to TRBJ1-4; D perhaps matches TRBD1 (6 bases). The V gene's germline CDR1 is SEHNR and CDR2 FQNEAQ (reference sequence). Trimming stripped 5 bases from V and 4 bases from J, with 17 bases between. The CDR3 totals 16 residues. The CDR3 spells CASSGLNRVGNEKLFF. CDR3 nucleotides: TGTGCCAGCAGCGGCCTGAACAGGGTCGGTAATGAAAAACTGTTTTTT.

This clonotype has a handful of counts. The rearrangement uses TRBV15 and TRBJ2-3; D is possibly TRBD2 (6 bases). The CDR3 contains 14 residues. The V end was cut by 0 bases, the J end by 3 bases, with 7 bases between. CDR1 is LNHNV, CDR2 YYDKDF, per germline (reference sequence). CDR3 DNA: TGTGCCACCAGCAGAGATCGGGAGACAGATACGCAGTATTTT. It encodes CATSRDRETDTQYF.

This clonotype was seen a few times. V usage is TRBV5-6 and J usage is TRBJ2-2; TRBD2 is a possible D gene (5 bases). Germline CDR1 and CDR2: SGHDT and YYEEEE. The CDR3 spans 14 residues. Trimming removed 4 bases at V and 5 bases at J, with 12 bases between. The CDR3 DNA is TGTGCCAGCAGCGTGAGGACTGATACCGGGGAGCTGTTTTTT. This sequence encodes CASSVRTDTGELFF.

The chain recombines TRBV24-1 with TRBJ1-5; 9 nucleotides agree with TRBD1. V dropped 2 bases and J dropped 6; count of bases not matched to a gene: 7. The CDR3 covers 16 residues. The germline gives CDR1 KGHDR, CDR2 SFDVKD. CDR3 region: CATSDSGQGYGQPQHF. CDR3 in DNA: TGTGCCACCAGTGATTCGGGACAGGGCTACGGTCAGCCCCAGCATTTT.

V and J are TRBV20-1 and TRBJ2-3; D is uncertain. In germline, CDR1 is DFQATT, CDR2 SNEGSKA (reference sequence). V was clipped by 3 bases and J by 0 bases, with 4 bases between them. The CDR3 loop spans 12 amino acids. The CDR3 spells CSASRSTDTQYF. CDR3 in DNA: TGCAGTGCTAGTCGAAGCACAGATACGCAGTATTTT.

The chain combines TRBV5-5 with TRBJ1-3; D gene unclear. The germline V gene has CDR1 SGHKS and CDR2 YYEKEE (reference sequence). Trimming took off 4 bases at V and 0 bases at J, with 11 bases between the two ends. The CDR3 contains 15 residues. The CDR3 DNA sequence: TGTGCCAGCAGCGCGGCAGGACTCTCTGGAAACACCATATATTTT. This codes for CASSAAGLSGNTIYF.

This clonotype has ten or more counts. This chain links TRBV4-2 with TRBJ2-1; D not resolved. CDR3 size: 12 residues. In germline, CDR1 is LGHNA, CDR2 YNFKEQ. Trimming shortened V by 1 base and J by 8 bases, and 6 bases separated the two germline ends. CDR3 region: CASSQVSDEQFF. The CDR3 DNA reads TGTGCCAGCAGCCAAGTTTCGGATGAGCAGTTCTTC.

The CDR3 nucleotides read TGTGCCAGTAGTCCCCAGGGAAGCCAAGAGACCCAGTACTTC. Its protein product is CASSPQGSQETQYF. The rearrangement uses TRBV19 and TRBJ2-5, with a weak D call TRBD1 (5 bases). V gave up 5 bases and J gave up 1 base, with 11 bases separating them. Per germline, CDR1 LNHDA and CDR2 SQIVND (reference sequence). CDR3 length: 14 residues.